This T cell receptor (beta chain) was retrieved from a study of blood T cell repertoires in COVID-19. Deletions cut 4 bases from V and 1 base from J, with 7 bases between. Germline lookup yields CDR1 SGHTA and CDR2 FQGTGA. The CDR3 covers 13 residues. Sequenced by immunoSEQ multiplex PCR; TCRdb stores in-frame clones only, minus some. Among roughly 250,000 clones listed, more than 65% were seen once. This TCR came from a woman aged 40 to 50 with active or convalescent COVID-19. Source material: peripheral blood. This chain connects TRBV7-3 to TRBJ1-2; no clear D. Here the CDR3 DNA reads TGTGCCAGCAGCTCCAACAGTAACTATGGCTACACCTTC. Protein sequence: CASSSNSNYGYTF. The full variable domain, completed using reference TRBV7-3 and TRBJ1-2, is GAGVSQTPSNKVTEKGKYVELRCDPISGHTALYWYRQSLGQGPEFLIYFQGTGAADDSGLPNDRFFAVRPEGSVSTLKIQRTERGDSAVYLCASSSNSNYGYTFGSGTRLTVV.